These T cell receptor beta chains were read from a single sample in a study of molecular identifiers for immune sequencing clone quantification. TCRdb passed the PCR reads through MiXCR, listing each CDR3 protein once. The repertoire holds about 640,000 distinct CDR3 sequences, with less than 20% as singletons. Sequenced material: naive CD8+ T cells from blood, with Jurkat cell RNA spiked in. Source of these receptors: a human donor in good health. Some libraries in this study had Jurkat cell RNA spiked in. CDR3s include the opening cysteine and the closing phenylalanine or tryptophan. Fields, in order: CDR3 protein, CDR3 DNA, D gene, J gene, V gene, clone size, CDR3 length. D genes are given only for firm matches. Size is omitted from some rows. Given values are once, few, many or a class for expanded clones.

CDR3aa: CASSSRPNTEAFF
CDR3nt: TGTGCCAGCAGTTCCAGGCCGAACACTGAAGCTTTCTTT
d_gene: .
j_gene: TRBJ1-1
v_gene: TRBV12-3/TRBV12-4
abundance: many
len: 13

CDR3aa: CASSAGRPDTDTQYF
CDR3nt: TGCGCCAGCAGTGCCGGCAGGCCCGACACAGATACGCAGTATTTT
d_gene: .
j_gene: TRBJ2-3
v_gene: TRBV10-1
abundance: few
len: 15

CDR3aa: CASSFEGSTEAFF
CDR3nt: TGTGCCAGCAGTTTCGAGGGGAGTACTGAAGCTTTCTTT
d_gene: .
j_gene: TRBJ1-1
v_gene: TRBV27
abundance: many
len: 13

CDR3aa: CASSQPSPTAFF
CDR3nt: TGCGCCAGCAGCCAACCCTCGCCCACAGCTTTCTTT
d_gene: .
j_gene: TRBJ1-1
v_gene: TRBV4-1
abundance: many
len: 12

CDR3aa: CALSPQGNEAFF
CDR3nt: TGTGCCCTGTCCCCTCAGGGGAATGAAGCTTTCTTT
d_gene: .
j_gene: TRBJ1-1
v_gene: TRBV30
abundance: many
len: 12

CDR3aa: CASSVWLATNEKLFF
CDR3nt: TGTGCCAGCAGTGTCTGGCTTGCAACTAATGAAAAACTGTTTTTT
d_gene: .
j_gene: TRBJ1-4
v_gene: TRBV2
abundance: few
len: 15

CDR3aa: CASTLGPDRPREQYF
CDR3nt: TGTGCCAGCACCCTAGGCCCGGACAGGCCCCGGGAGCAGTACTTC
d_gene: TRBD1
j_gene: TRBJ2-7
v_gene: TRBV28
abundance: many
len: 15

CDR3aa: CASSEGDSLFF
CDR3nt: TGCGCCAGCAGTGAGGGGGACAGTCTGTTTTTT
d_gene: TRBD1
j_gene: TRBJ1-4
v_gene: TRBV10-2
abundance: .
len: 11

CDR3aa: CSVEAAGVEQFF
CDR3nt: TGCAGCGTTGAAGCGGCGGGGGTTGAGCAGTTCTTC
d_gene: TRBD2
j_gene: TRBJ2-1
v_gene: TRBV29-1
abundance: many
len: 12

CDR3aa: CASSRGQANYEQYF
CDR3nt: TGTGCCAGCAGTAGGGGACAGGCAAACTACGAGCAGTACTTC
d_gene: TRBD1
j_gene: TRBJ2-7
v_gene: TRBV27
abundance: few
len: 14

CDR3aa: CASSSAVGYIQYF
CDR3nt: TGTGCCAGCAGCTCAGCCGTGGGTTACATTCAGTACTTC
d_gene: .
j_gene: TRBJ2-4
v_gene: TRBV7-9
abundance: many
len: 13

CDR3aa: CASSLEPGQGYGYTF
CDR3nt: TGTGCCAGCAGCTTGGAACCGGGACAGGGTTATGGCTACACCTTC
d_gene: TRBD1
j_gene: TRBJ1-2
v_gene: TRBV5-5
abundance: many
len: 15

CDR3aa: CASSLVGRDRVADTQYF
CDR3nt: TGTGCCAGCAGCTTGGTGGGCCGGGACAGGGTGGCAGATACGCAGTATTTT
d_gene: TRBD1
j_gene: TRBJ2-3
v_gene: TRBV5-5
abundance: many
len: 17

CDR3aa: CASSYSGRGSYEQYF
CDR3nt: TGTGCCAGCAGTTACTCGGGCAGGGGTAGCTACGAGCAGTACTTC
d_gene: .
j_gene: TRBJ2-7
v_gene: TRBV6-5
abundance: many
len: 15

CDR3aa: CAWDRVPTEAFF
CDR3nt: TGTGCCTGGGACAGGGTTCCCACTGAAGCTTTCTTT
d_gene: TRBD1
j_gene: TRBJ1-1
v_gene: TRBV5-4
abundance: many
len: 12

CDR3aa: CASSQDISANGQCF
CDR3nt: TGCGCCAGCAGCCAAGACATTTCGGCTAACGGGCAGTGTTTT
d_gene: .
j_gene: TRBJ2-3
v_gene: TRBV4-3
abundance: .
len: 14

CDR3aa: CASSEAGTGWSGELFF
CDR3nt: TGTGCCAGCAGCGAAGCCGGGACAGGTTGGTCCGGGGAGCTGTTTTTT
d_gene: TRBD1
j_gene: TRBJ2-2
v_gene: TRBV9
abundance: many
len: 16

CDR3aa: CSVEILAGAPYEQYF
CDR3nt: TGCAGCGTTGAGATACTAGCGGGAGCGCCCTACGAGCAGTACTTC
d_gene: TRBD2
j_gene: TRBJ2-7
v_gene: TRBV29-1
abundance: many
len: 15

CDR3aa: CASSQEEGLADNEQYF
CDR3nt: TGTGCCAGCAGCCAAGAGGAGGGACTAGCCGATAACGAGCAGTACTTC
d_gene: TRBD2
j_gene: TRBJ2-7
v_gene: TRBV4-2
abundance: few
len: 16

CDR3aa: CASSSTTSNTGELFF
CDR3nt: TGTGCCAGCAGTTCGACAACTTCGAACACCGGGGAGCTGTTTTTT
d_gene: .
j_gene: TRBJ2-2
v_gene: TRBV27
abundance: .
len: 15

CDR3aa: CSARPGQGSSYEQCF
CDR3nt: TGCAGTGCTAGACCTGGACAGGGCAGCTCCTACGAGCAGTGCTTC
d_gene: TRBD1
j_gene: TRBJ2-7
v_gene: TRBV20-1
abundance: once
len: 15

CDR3aa: CASSQDPSGSLSYNEQFF
CDR3nt: TGTGCCAGCAGCCAAGATCCTAGCGGGAGCCTTTCCTACAATGAGCAGTTCTTC
d_gene: TRBD2
j_gene: TRBJ2-1
v_gene: TRBV4-2
abundance: .
len: 18

CDR3aa: CASSLFGETQYF
CDR3nt: TGTGCCAGCAGTCTTTTCGGAGAGACCCAGTACTTC
d_gene: .
j_gene: TRBJ2-5
v_gene: TRBV12-3/TRBV12-4
abundance: many
len: 12

CDR3aa: CASSLEGRTYEQYF
CDR3nt: TGTGCCAGCAGCTTGGAGGGGCGGACCTACGAGCAGTACTTC
d_gene: .
j_gene: TRBJ2-7
v_gene: TRBV5-6
abundance: .
len: 14

CDR3aa: CASSYGTGTQPQHF
CDR3nt: TGTGCCAGCAGTTACGGGACAGGGACCCAGCCCCAGCATTTT
d_gene: TRBD1
j_gene: TRBJ1-5
v_gene: TRBV6-5
abundance: many
len: 14

CDR3aa: CSVEDRAGLYNEQFF
CDR3nt: TGCAGCGTCGAGGACAGGGCAGGTCTCTACAATGAGCAGTTCTTC
d_gene: TRBD1
j_gene: TRBJ2-1
v_gene: TRBV29-1
abundance: .
len: 15

CDR3aa: CASSAGLAFYEQYF
CDR3nt: TGTGCCAGCAGCGCTGGACTAGCGTTCTACGAGCAGTACTTC
d_gene: TRBD2
j_gene: TRBJ2-7
v_gene: TRBV5-4
abundance: few
len: 14

CDR3aa: CASSQESPSGANVLTF
CDR3nt: TGTGCCAGCAGCCAAGAATCCCCCTCTGGGGCCAACGTCCTGACTTTC
d_gene: .
j_gene: TRBJ2-6
v_gene: TRBV4-2
abundance: many
len: 16

CDR3aa: CASSSLTWGSYEQYF
CDR3nt: TGTGCCAGCAGCTCCCTGACTTGGGGCTCCTACGAGCAGTACTTC
d_gene: .
j_gene: TRBJ2-7
v_gene: TRBV7-9
abundance: .
len: 15

CDR3aa: CSAGTTGTLTDTQYF
CDR3nt: TGCAGTGCCGGAACAACCGGGACCCTAACAGATACGCAGTATTTT
d_gene: .
j_gene: TRBJ2-3
v_gene: TRBV20-1
abundance: many
len: 15

CDR3aa: CSAQPRRGNSPLHF
CDR3nt: TGCAGTGCTCAGCCGCGGCGGGGTAATTCACCCCTCCACTTT
d_gene: .
j_gene: TRBJ1-6
v_gene: TRBV20-1
abundance: many
len: 14

CDR3aa: CASSYLQTASYSNQPQHF
CDR3nt: TGTGCCAGCAGTTACCTCCAGACAGCAAGTTACAGCAATCAGCCCCAGCATTTT
d_gene: .
j_gene: TRBJ1-5
v_gene: TRBV6-2/TRBV6-3
abundance: many
len: 18

CDR3aa: CASSKSFPGQGAGETQYF
CDR3nt: TGTGCCAGCAGCAAATCTTTCCCTGGCCAGGGGGCTGGAGAGACCCAGTACTTC
d_gene: .
j_gene: TRBJ2-5
v_gene: TRBV21-1
abundance: many
len: 18

CDR3aa: CASSQESVRAYYEQYF
CDR3nt: TGCGCCAGCAGCCAAGAAAGCGTCAGGGCCTACTACGAGCAGTACTTC
d_gene: .
j_gene: TRBJ2-7
v_gene: TRBV4-3
abundance: few
len: 16

CDR3aa: CASSARWGGEFYEQYF
CDR3nt: TGTGCCAGCAGCGCCCGGTGGGGGGGGGAATTCTACGAGCAGTACTTC
d_gene: TRBD2
j_gene: TRBJ2-7
v_gene: TRBV7-6
abundance: few
len: 16

CDR3aa: CASSFRGPNTEAFF
CDR3nt: TGTGCCAGCAGTTTTAGGGGGCCGAACACTGAAGCTTTCTTT
d_gene: TRBD1
j_gene: TRBJ1-1
v_gene: TRBV27
abundance: many
len: 14

CDR3aa: CASSLSPSRDRVYEQYF
CDR3nt: TGTGCCAGCAGTTTATCGCCGAGCCGGGACAGGGTCTACGAGCAGTACTTC
d_gene: TRBD1
j_gene: TRBJ2-7
v_gene: TRBV27
abundance: few
len: 17

CDR3aa: CASSINGDSNQPQHF
CDR3nt: TGTGCCAGCTCAATCAACGGGGATAGCAATCAGCCCCAGCATTTT
d_gene: .
j_gene: TRBJ1-5
v_gene: TRBV18
abundance: few
len: 15

CDR3aa: CASSLSVYEQYF
CDR3nt: TGTGCCAGCAGCTTGAGTGTTTACGAGCAGTACTTC
d_gene: .
j_gene: TRBJ2-7
v_gene: TRBV5-6
abundance: many
len: 12

CDR3aa: CSVVDRGHADTQYF
CDR3nt: TGCAGCGTTGTAGACAGGGGGCACGCAGATACGCAGTATTTT
d_gene: TRBD1
j_gene: TRBJ2-3
v_gene: TRBV29-1
abundance: many
len: 14

CDR3aa: CANSLNRGSNMNTEAFF
CDR3nt: TGTGCCAACAGCCTAAACAGGGGTAGCAACATGAACACTGAAGCTTTCTTT
d_gene: TRBD1
j_gene: TRBJ1-1
v_gene: TRBV5-3
abundance: few
len: 17